This TCR beta chain was documented in a study of blood T cells in healthy people across ages. For the study at large: Template switching captured about one barcoded beta molecule per two T cells.

The second PCR ran about 6 to 11 cycles with a sample-barcoded 5' primer and J-beta primers. MiXCR, run by TCRdb on the 5' RACE reads, gives a single entry per CDR3 protein. The data contain 1.5 million to 2 million distinct CDR3 sequences, roughly 27% of them singletons. Ranging in age from about 6 to 95, the donors were healthy Caucasian individuals from Russia. There are a few counts of this clonotype. The antigen is undetermined. Trimming took off 4 bases at V and 2 bases at J, with 21 bases between the two ends. Germline CDR1 and CDR2: SGHRS and YFSETQ. The CDR3 contains 17 residues. Study results and limitations: The recorded TCR beta diversity per million T cells decreased in a roughly linear manner with age.

J is TRBJ2-5 and V is TRBV5-1, with D hard to call. The source of this sequence is a woman aged 30 to 39 in good health. The sample comprised blood. CDR3 DNA sequence: TGCGCCAGCAGCAAAGATGCGGACCAAAGAATACAAGAGACCCAGTACTTC. Translation gives CASSKDADQRIQETQYF.